This T cell receptor beta chain originates from a study of blood T cell repertoires in COVID-19. Study as a whole: Nucleic acid was either cDNA or gDNA, and it came from T cells, B-cell-depleted T cells, or PBMCs.

The table lists this clone with a count of one. How the authors handled the data: The authors estimated nucleated cell counts from reference gene primer amplification. Generated by immunoSEQ multiplex PCR, the TCRdb table keeps only in-frame clones and is missing some. Clone size and the V and J calls come from that table; the DNA yielded D and trimming. The sample has around 25,000 clones, about four fifths seen once; the top ten hold around 69%. The CDR3 spans 14 residues. The V and J ends lost 3 bases and 0 bases respectively, with 9 bases between them. CDR1 is LNHDA and CDR2 is SQIVND in the germline V gene (reference sequence).

The V call is TRBV19, the J call TRBJ2-7; TRBD2 is a possible D gene (6 bases). This TCR was recovered from a man between 65 and 85 years old with acute or convalescent COVID-19. Sample: peripheral blood. CDR3: CASSIGDFSYEQYF. The CDR3 coding sequence is TGTGCCAGTAGTATTGGGGACTTCTCCTACGAGCAGTACTTC.